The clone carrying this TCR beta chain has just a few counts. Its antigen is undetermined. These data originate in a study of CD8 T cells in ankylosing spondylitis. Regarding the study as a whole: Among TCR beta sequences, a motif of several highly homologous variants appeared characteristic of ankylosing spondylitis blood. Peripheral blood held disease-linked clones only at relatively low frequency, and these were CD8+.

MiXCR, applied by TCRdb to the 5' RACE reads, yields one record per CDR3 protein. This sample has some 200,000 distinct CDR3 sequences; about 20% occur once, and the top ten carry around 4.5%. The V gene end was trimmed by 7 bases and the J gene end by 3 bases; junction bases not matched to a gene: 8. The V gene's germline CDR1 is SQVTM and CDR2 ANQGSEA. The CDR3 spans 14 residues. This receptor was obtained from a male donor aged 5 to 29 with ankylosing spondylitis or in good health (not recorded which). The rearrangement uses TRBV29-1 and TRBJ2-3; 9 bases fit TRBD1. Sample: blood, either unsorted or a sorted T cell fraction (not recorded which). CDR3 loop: CSAQQGARTDTQYF. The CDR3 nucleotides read TGCAGCGCCCAACAGGGGGCGAGAACAGATACGCAGTATTTT.